Following are 13 T cell receptor beta chains from one sample sequenced in a study of T and B cells in COVID-19 patients. Blood genomic DNA input for TRB amplification was 250-500 ng. TRB rearrangements were amplified by multiplex PCR with BIOMED2 TRB-A/B primers. In TCRdb, the multiplex PCR reads were re-called with MiXCR into one record per CDR3 protein. The sample consists of under 9,500 distinct CDR3 sequences, more than 25% of them appearing once. Material for sequencing was blood. These TCRs come from a human donor who had recovered from COVID-19.

This chain joins TRBV7-8 and TRBJ2-7; D call uncertain. The CDR3 is 11 amino acids. Germline CDR1 reads SGHVS; CDR2 reads FQNEAQ. The V end lost 4 bases, the J end lost 2 bases, and 3 bases lay between the germline ends. The DNA for the CDR3 is TGTGCCAGCAGCTCCACCTACGAGCAGTACTTC. This gives the protein CASSSTYEQYF.

This chain links TRBV5-6 with TRBJ1-4; no definite D call. Trimming cost V 0 bases and J 0 bases, with 6 bases left between them. The CDR3 consists of 15 residues. CDR1 is SGHDT and CDR2 is YYEEEE in the germline V gene. CDR3 protein: CASSLAAATNEKLFF. The CDR3, as DNA: TGTGCCAGCAGCTTGGCGGCCGCAACTAATGAAAAACTGTTTTTT.

In this sample, this clonotype turned up many times. The chain combines TRBV6-5 with TRBJ1-2, with 7 bases aligning to TRBD1. Trimming at V came to 6 bases and at J to 1 base, leaving 8 bases not matched to a gene. The CDR3 spans 15 residues. CDR1 and CDR2 from the germline V gene are MNHEY and SVGAGI. CDR3: CASRRDRLLNYGYTF. The CDR3, as DNA: TGTGCCAGCAGACGGGACAGACTCCTTAACTATGGCTACACCTTC.

By share, this clonotype ranks as medium-sized. This sequence joins TRBV27 and TRBJ2-5; D gene uncertain. With 5 bases removed from V and 3 bases from J, the gap between germline ends came to 16 bases. The CDR3 runs 15 residues. Looked up from germline, CDR1 is MNHEY and CDR2 is SMNVEV (reference sequence). The CDR3, as DNA: TGTGCCAGCAGTGCCCAGAGGTTGGCTGAAGAGACCCAGTACTTC. It is translated as CASSAQRLAEETQYF.

The V call is TRBV5-4, the J call TRBJ2-3; TRBD2 agrees at 16 bases. The germline V gene encodes CDR1 SGHNT and CDR2 YYREEE (reference sequence). The CDR3 consists of 17 residues. V shed 4 bases, J shed 2 bases, and the junction held 4 bases outside the gene matches. This CDR3 is CASSPGTSGGATDTQYF. CDR3 in DNA: TGTGCCAGCAGCCCGGGGACTAGCGGGGGGGCCACAGATACGCAGTATTTT.

The chain uses TRBV7-9 and TRBJ1-3, with a weak D call TRBD1 (5 bases). Trimming stripped 4 bases from V and 2 bases from J, with 24 bases between. The germline V gene has CDR1 SEHNR and CDR2 FQNEAQ (reference sequence). The CDR3 covers 19 residues. In DNA form, the CDR3 reads TGTGCCAGCAGCTCTCCCAGAGCCCCTCAGGGCGATCCTGGAAACACCATATATTTT. As protein: CASSSPRAPQGDPGNTIYF.

The chain recombines TRBV20-1 with TRBJ2-3; perhaps TRBD2 as D (6 bases). Germline V gene data show CDR1 as DFQATT and CDR2 as SNEGSKA (reference sequence). The CDR3 has 15 residues. CDR3 sequence: CRSPPEGISTDTQYF. CDR3 nucleotide sequence: TGCAGGTCCCCCCCGGAGGGTATTAGCACAGATACGCAGTATTTT.

This clonotype rates as medium-sized (0.01 to 0.1%). The V call is TRBV30, the J call TRBJ2-7, with 8 bases that match TRBD2. J gave up 6 bases and V 4 bases, and 2 bases lay outside the gene matches. CDR1 is GTSNPN, CDR2 SVGIG, per germline (reference sequence). The CDR3 totals 11 residues. The CDR3 sequence is CAWTLAGEQYF. CDR3 DNA sequence: TGTGCCTGGACCCTAGCGGGCGAGCAGTACTTC.

A few counts support this clonotype. The chain uses TRBV6-1 and TRBJ2-7, with a weak D call TRBD1 (6 bases). CDR3 length equals 15 residues. V dropped 2 bases and J dropped 7 bases, with 18 bases sitting between them. Germline CDR1 is MNHNS and CDR2 is SASEGT. DNA for the CDR3: TGTGCCAGCAGTGAACTGGCAGGGGCGCCGAGGGAGCAGTACGTC. As protein: CASSELAGAPREQYV.

This clonotype rates as medium-sized. The V gene is TRBV19, the J gene TRBJ2-5; TRBD2 aligns across 13 bases. CDR1 is LNHDA, CDR2 SQIVND, per germline (reference sequence). Losses at the gene ends were 3 bases for V and 0 bases for J; bases not matched to a gene: 7. CDR3 length: 18 residues. The CDR3 loop is CASSIRGLAGTYQETQYF. The CDR3 nucleotides read TGTGCCAGTAGTATTAGGGGACTAGCGGGGACGTACCAAGAGACCCAGTACTTC.

V is TRBV12-3 or TRBV12-4 and J is TRBJ2-7; D might be TRBD2 (6 bases). Trimming removed 5 bases at V and 0 bases at J, with 14 bases between. The CDR3 contains 15 residues. The CDR3 loop is CASSEASGSSYEQYF. The DNA of the CDR3 is TGTGCCAGCAGTGAAGCATCCGGGAGCTCCTACGAGCAGTACTTC.

The chain recombines TRBV5-5 with TRBJ1-5; D possibly corresponds to TRBD1 (6 bases). Germline-derived CDR1 and CDR2 are SGHKS and YYEKEE (reference sequence). Trimming left V 4 bases short and J 3 bases short, with 14 bases between. The CDR3 runs to 15 residues. The CDR3 protein is CASSPEGDLNQPQHF. Here the CDR3 DNA reads TGTGCCAGCAGCCCCGAGGGGGATCTCAATCAGCCCCAGCATTTT.

In this sample, this clonotype turned up a few times. The chain is built from TRBV6-5 and TRBJ1-4, with a possible D match to TRBD1 (5 bases). The length of the CDR3 is 15 residues. Germline V gene lookup returns CDR1 MNHEY and CDR2 SVGAGI. With 5 bases removed from V and 5 bases from J, the gap between germline ends came to 15 bases. CDR3 amino acids: CASSVPGQGNEKLFF. The CDR3 region has the DNA TGTGCCAGCAGTGTGCCAGGGCAGGGCAATGAAAAACTGTTTTTT.